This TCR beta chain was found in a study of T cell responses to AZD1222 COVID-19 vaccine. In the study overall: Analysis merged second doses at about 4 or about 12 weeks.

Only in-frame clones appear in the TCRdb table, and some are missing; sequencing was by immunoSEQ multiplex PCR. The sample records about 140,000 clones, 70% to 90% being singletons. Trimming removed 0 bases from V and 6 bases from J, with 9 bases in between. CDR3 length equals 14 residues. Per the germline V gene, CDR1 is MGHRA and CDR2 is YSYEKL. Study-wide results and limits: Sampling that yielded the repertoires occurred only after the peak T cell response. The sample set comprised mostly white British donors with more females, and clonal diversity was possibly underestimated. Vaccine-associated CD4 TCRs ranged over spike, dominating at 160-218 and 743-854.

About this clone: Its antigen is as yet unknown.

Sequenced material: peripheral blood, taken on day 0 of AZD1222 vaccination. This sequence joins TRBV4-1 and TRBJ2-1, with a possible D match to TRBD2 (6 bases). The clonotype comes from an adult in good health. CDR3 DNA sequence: TGCGCCAGCAGCCAAGACGAGCGGGTCAATGAGCAGTTCTTC. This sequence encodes CASSQDERVNEQFF.